These 12 T cell receptor beta chains share one sample of origin, sequenced in a study of molecular identifiers for immune sequencing clone quantification. In TCRdb, the PCR reads were re-called with MiXCR into one record per CDR3 protein. Of more than 250,000 distinct CDR3 sequences in the sample, 20% to 25% were seen once. Sequencing was performed on naive CD8+ T cells from blood, with Jurkat cell RNA spiked in. As for subset: FACS-sorted CD8+CD4-CCR7+CD45RA+ naive T cells. The receptors stem from a human donor in good health. Some libraries in this study had Jurkat cell RNA spiked in.

The rearrangement links TRBV10-3 to TRBJ2-7; D tentatively fits TRBD1 or TRBD2 (5 bases each). The CDR3 contains 14 residues. Germline CDR1 reads ENHRY; CDR2 reads SYGVKD. Trimming removed 4 bases at V and 3 bases at J, with 13 bases between. The CDR3 spells CAISGGDDFYEQYF. For the CDR3, the DNA is TGTGCCATCAGTGGTGGGGACGACTTCTACGAGCAGTACTTC.

Concerning this clonotype: One base away lies a much larger clone, so this may be a sequencing read error. This rearrangement joins TRBV4-1 to TRBJ2-7; 7 nucleotides match TRBD2. Germline V gene lookup returns CDR1 MGHRA and CDR2 YSYEKL. The CDR3 consists of 17 residues. The CDR3 coding sequence is TGCGCCAGCGGCCAAGTTTCACCCGCGGGAGTTTCCTACGAGCAGTACTTC. This translates into CASGQVSPAGVSYEQYF.

This chain uses TRBV10-3 with TRBJ2-7; D is unresolved. Trimming removed 0 bases from V and 3 bases from J, with 9 bases in between. This CDR3 comprises 14 residues. Germline CDR1 ENHRY, CDR2 SYGVKD. CDR3 sequence reads: CAISESGLGYEQYF. For the CDR3, the DNA is TGTGCCATCAGTGAGTCAGGGTTGGGCTACGAGCAGTACTTC.

This clonotype was seen ten or more times. The CDR3 spells CASRWYNTEAFF. DNA for the CDR3: TGTGCCAGCAGGTGGTATAACACTGAAGCTTTCTTT. The rearrangement joins TRBV7-9 to TRBJ1-1; D remains ambiguous. V was trimmed by 6 bases and J by 2 bases, leaving 7 bases between them. Per the germline V gene, CDR1 is SEHNR and CDR2 is FQNEAQ (reference sequence). The CDR3 has 12 residues.

This clonotype has at least ten counts. The chain joins TRBV5-1 to TRBJ1-1; tentatively, D is TRBD1 (5 bases). The CDR3 covers 15 residues. V was pared by 0 bases and J by 0 bases, with 9 bases between. Germline CDR1 SGHRS, CDR2 YFSETQ. CDR3 nucleotides: TGCGCCAGCAGCTTGGTGACAGAGATGAACACTGAAGCTTTCTTT. This sequence encodes CASSLVTEMNTEAFF. Full variable domain (missing parts from reference TRBV5-1 and TRBJ1-1): KAGVTQTPRYLIKTRGQQVTLSCSPISGHRSVSWYQQTPGQGLQFLFEYFSETQRNKGNFPGRFSGRQFSNSRSEMNVSTLELGDSALYLCASSLVTEMNTEAFFGQGTRLTVV.

The table lists this clonotype with many counts. The gene calls are TRBV28 and TRBJ2-3; D is possibly TRBD1 (6 bases). CDR3 length: 14 amino acids. Deletions cut 6 bases from V and 4 bases from J, with 14 bases between. CDR1 and CDR2 (germline): MDHEN, SYDVKM. CDR3 sequence (DNA): TGTGCCAGCAGCCCAAGCGAGGGGGCAGATACGCAGTATTTT. This codes for CASSPSEGADTQYF.

This clonotype came up many times. V is TRBV19 and J is TRBJ2-2; D ambiguous. Trimming took off 1 base at V and 5 bases at J, with 5 bases between the two ends. CDR1 and CDR2 (germline): LNHDA, SQIVND (reference sequence). The CDR3 is made up of 13 amino acids. The CDR3 reads CASSIGPTGELFF. The CDR3 DNA follows: TGTGCCAGTAGTATAGGACCTACCGGGGAGCTGTTTTTT.

The sample holds many counts of this clonotype. This rearrangement joins TRBV4-3 to TRBJ2-2, with TRBD2 identical over 7 bases. V was pared by 0 bases and J by 4 bases, with 11 bases of the junction left unmatched. Germline-derived CDR1 and CDR2 are LGHNA and YSLEER. The CDR3 totals 18 residues. This CDR3 is CASSQDGERERGTGELFF. In nucleotides, the CDR3 is TGCGCCAGCAGCCAAGATGGGGAGCGGGAAAGGGGCACCGGGGAGCTGTTTTTT.

In this sample, this clonotype turned up many times. The chain links TRBV7-3 to TRBJ2-1; D gene uncertain. The CDR3 consists of 15 residues. Looked up from germline, CDR1 is SGHTA and CDR2 is FQGTGA. Trimming cost V 2 bases and J 7 bases, with 15 bases left between them. This chain's CDR3 is CASSLGDFPMNEQFF. CDR3 DNA: TGTGCCAGCAGCTTAGGTGACTTCCCCATGAATGAGCAGTTCTTC.

This chain uses TRBV4-1 with TRBJ2-5; 10 bases fit TRBD2. The CDR3 extends over 16 amino acids. Germline V gene data show CDR1 as MGHRA and CDR2 as YSYEKL. Trimming cost V 1 base and J 5 bases; bases outside gene matches: 7. The chain's CDR3 is CASSQAASGSVETQYF. DNA for the CDR3: TGCGCCAGCAGCCAAGCGGCTAGCGGGAGTGTGGAGACCCAGTACTTC.

This clonotype was recorded many times. The chain has TRBV4-3 and TRBJ2-2; a weak D match, TRBD1 (5 bases). The CDR3 is made up of 14 amino acids. Deletions cut 4 bases from V and 4 bases from J, with 10 bases between. The germline CDR1 and CDR2 sequences are LGHNA and YSLEER. The CDR3 here is CASSPGAATGELFF. The CDR3 DNA reads TGCGCCAGCAGCCCTGGGGCAGCCACCGGGGAGCTGTTTTTT.

This clonotype was counted ten times or more. This chain joins TRBV7-9 and TRBJ1-5; weak D call: TRBD1 (5 bases). The CDR3 has 16 amino acids. Germline V gene data show CDR1 as SEHNR and CDR2 as FQNEAQ (reference sequence). Trimming cost V 5 bases and J 4 bases, with 18 bases left between them. The CDR3 coding sequence is TGTGCCAGCAGCACGACCGGAACGGGGGGTAATCAGCCCCAGCATTTT. Translated: CASSTTGTGGNQPQHF.